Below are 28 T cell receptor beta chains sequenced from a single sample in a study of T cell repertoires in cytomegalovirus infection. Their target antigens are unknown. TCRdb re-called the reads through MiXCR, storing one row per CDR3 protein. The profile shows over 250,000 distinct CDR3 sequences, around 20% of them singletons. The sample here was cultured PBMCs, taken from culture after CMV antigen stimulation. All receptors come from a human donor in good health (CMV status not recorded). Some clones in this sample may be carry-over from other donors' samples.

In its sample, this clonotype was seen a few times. The CDR3 DNA is TGTGCCAGCAGCTTGGGTCATCCGGGATCTCCCTACGAGCAGTACGTC. Protein sequence: CASSLGHPGSPYEQYV. The rearrangement uses TRBV7-4 and TRBJ2-7; weak D call: TRBD2 (5 bases). This CDR3 region has 16 residues. The germline V gene encodes CDR1 SGHVT and CDR2 SQSDAQ. V was trimmed by 3 bases and J by 2 bases, leaving 17 bases between them.

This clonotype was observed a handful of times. CDR3 in amino acids: CASTPVWNTEAFF. CDR3 bases: TGTGCCAGCACTCCCGTCTGGAATACTGAAGCTTTCTTT. This chain connects TRBV7-2 to TRBJ1-1, with D hard to call. There are 13 residues in the CDR3. The germline CDR1 and CDR2 sequences are SGHTA and FQGNSA. Between the trimmed V and J ends, which lost 7 bases and 5 bases, there was a span of 14 bases.

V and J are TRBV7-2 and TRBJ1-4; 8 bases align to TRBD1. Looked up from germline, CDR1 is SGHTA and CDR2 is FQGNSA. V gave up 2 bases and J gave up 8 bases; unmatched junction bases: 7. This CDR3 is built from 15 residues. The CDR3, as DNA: TGTGCCAGCAGCTTATCTGCAGGGGGCCGAGAAAAACTGTTTTTT. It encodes CASSLSAGGREKLFF.

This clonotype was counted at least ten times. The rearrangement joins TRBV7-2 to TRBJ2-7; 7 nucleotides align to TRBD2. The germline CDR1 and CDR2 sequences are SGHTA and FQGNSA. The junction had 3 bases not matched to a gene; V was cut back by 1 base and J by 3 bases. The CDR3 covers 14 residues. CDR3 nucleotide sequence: TGTGCCAGCAGCTTAGACCCTAGCGGCTACGAGCAGTACGTC. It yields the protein CASSLDPSGYEQYV.

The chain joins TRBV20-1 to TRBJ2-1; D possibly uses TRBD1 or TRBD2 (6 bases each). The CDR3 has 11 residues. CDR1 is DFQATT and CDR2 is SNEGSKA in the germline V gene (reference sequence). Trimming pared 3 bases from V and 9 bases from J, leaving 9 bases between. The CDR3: CSASRGGEQFF. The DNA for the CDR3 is TGCAGTGCTAGCAGGGGAGGTGAGCAGTTCTTC.

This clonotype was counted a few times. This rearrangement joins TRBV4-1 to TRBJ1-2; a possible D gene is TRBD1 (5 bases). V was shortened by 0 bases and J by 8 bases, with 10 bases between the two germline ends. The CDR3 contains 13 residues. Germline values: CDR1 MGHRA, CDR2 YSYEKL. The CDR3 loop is CASSQDWQGGYTF. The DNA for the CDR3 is TGCGCCAGCAGCCAAGATTGGCAGGGAGGCTACACCTTC.

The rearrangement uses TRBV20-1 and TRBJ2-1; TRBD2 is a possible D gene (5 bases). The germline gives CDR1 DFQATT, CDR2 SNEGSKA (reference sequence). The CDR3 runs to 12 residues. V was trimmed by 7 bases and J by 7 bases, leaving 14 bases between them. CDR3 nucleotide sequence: TGCAGTGGAAGCGGAGACGGAAATGAGCAGTTCTTC. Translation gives CSGSGDGNEQFF.

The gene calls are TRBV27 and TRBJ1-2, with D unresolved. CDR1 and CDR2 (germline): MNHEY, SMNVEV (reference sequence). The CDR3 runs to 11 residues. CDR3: CPTYLGYGYTF. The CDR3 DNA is TGTCCGACCTACTTGGGCTATGGCTACACCTTC.

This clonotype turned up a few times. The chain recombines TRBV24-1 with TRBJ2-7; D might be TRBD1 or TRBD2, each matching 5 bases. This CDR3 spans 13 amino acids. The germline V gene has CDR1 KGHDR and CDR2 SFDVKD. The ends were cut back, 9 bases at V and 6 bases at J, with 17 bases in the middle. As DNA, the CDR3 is TGTGCCACCGGAAAGGGACCTTCGGCCGAGCAGTACTTC. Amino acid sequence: CATGKGPSAEQYF.

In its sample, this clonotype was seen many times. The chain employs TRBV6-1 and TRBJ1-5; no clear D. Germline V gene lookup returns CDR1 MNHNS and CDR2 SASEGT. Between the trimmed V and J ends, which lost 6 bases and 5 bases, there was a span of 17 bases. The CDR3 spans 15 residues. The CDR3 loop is CASSGEWPGDQPQHF. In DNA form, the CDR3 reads TGTGCCAGCAGCGGCGAGTGGCCGGGAGATCAGCCCCAGCATTTT.

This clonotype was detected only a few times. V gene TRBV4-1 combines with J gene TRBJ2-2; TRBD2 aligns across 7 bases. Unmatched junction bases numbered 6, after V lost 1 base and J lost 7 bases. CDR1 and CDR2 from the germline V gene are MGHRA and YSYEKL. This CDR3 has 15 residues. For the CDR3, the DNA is TGCGCCAGCAGCCAAGCAGCGGGAACCGTCGGGGAGCTGTTTTTT. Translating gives CASSQAAGTVGELFF.

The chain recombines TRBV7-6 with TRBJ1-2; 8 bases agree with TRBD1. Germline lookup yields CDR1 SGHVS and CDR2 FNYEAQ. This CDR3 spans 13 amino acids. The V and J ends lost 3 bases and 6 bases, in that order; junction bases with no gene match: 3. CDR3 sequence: CASSLTGDNGYTF. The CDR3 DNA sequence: TGTGCCAGCAGCTTGACAGGGGATAATGGCTACACCTTC.

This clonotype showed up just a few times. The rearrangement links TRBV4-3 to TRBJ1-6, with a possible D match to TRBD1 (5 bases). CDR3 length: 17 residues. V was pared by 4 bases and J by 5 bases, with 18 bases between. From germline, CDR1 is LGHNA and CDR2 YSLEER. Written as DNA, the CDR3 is TGCGCCAGCAGCCGAGCCCCGGCGGGGGGGGATAATTCACCCCTCCACTTT. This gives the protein CASSRAPAGGDNSPLHF.

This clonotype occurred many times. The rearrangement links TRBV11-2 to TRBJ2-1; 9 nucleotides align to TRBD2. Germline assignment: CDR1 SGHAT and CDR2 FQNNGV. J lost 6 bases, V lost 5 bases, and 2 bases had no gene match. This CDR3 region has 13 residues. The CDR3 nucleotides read TGTGCCAGCAGCCATAGCGGGAGCAATGAGCAGTTCTTC. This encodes CASSHSGSNEQFF.

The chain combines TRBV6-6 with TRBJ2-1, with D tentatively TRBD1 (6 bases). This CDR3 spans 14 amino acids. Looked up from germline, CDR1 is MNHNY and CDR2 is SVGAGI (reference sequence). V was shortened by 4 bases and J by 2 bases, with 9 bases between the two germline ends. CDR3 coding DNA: TGTGCCAGCAGTTTTCAGGGGACCTACAATGAGCAGTTCTTC. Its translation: CASSFQGTYNEQFF.

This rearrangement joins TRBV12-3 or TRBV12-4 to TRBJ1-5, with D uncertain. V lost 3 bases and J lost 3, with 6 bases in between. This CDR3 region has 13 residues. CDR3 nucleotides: TGTGCCAGCAGTTTCCAGGTCAATCAGCCCCAGCATTTT. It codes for CASSFQVNQPQHF.

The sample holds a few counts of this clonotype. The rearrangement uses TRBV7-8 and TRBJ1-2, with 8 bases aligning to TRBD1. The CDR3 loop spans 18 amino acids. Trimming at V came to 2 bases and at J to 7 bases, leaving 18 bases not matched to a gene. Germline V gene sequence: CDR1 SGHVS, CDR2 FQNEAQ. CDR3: CASSLTSPSPTGAAGYTF. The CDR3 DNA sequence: TGTGCCAGCAGCTTAACGTCCCCCTCGCCGACAGGGGCCGCTGGCTACACCTTC. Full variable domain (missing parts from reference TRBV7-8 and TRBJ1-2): GAGVSQSPRYKVAKRGQDVALRCDPISGHVSLFWYQQALGQGPEFLTYFQNEAQLDKSGLPSDRFFAERPEGSVSTLKIQRTQQEDSAVYLCASSLTSPSPTGAAGYTFGSGTRLTVV.

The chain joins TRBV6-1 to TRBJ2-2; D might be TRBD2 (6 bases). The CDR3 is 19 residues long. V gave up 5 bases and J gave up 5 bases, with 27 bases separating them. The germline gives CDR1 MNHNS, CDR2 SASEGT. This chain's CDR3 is CASSYSAGRPPSRTGELFF. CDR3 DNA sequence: TGTGCCAGCAGTTACAGTGCGGGGAGGCCTCCCTCGAGGACCGGGGAGCTGTTTTTT.

For the CDR3, the DNA is TGTGCCAGCAGTGAATGGTCGGGACTAGGGACCCAGTACTTC. It translates to CASSEWSGLGTQYF. The genes are TRBV25-1 and TRBJ2-5; 8 bases are shared with TRBD2. Looked up from germline, CDR1 is MGHDK and CDR2 is SYGVNS. V lost 1 base and J lost 7; bases outside the gene matches: 5. The CDR3 covers 14 residues. Based on the CDR3 plus reference TRBV25-1 and TRBJ2-5, the full variable domain is EADIYQTPRYLVIGTGKKITLECSQTMGHDKMYWYQQDPGMELHLIHYSYGVNSTEKGDLSSESTVSRIRTEHFPLTLESARPSHTSQYLCASSEWSGLGTQYFGPGTRLLVL.

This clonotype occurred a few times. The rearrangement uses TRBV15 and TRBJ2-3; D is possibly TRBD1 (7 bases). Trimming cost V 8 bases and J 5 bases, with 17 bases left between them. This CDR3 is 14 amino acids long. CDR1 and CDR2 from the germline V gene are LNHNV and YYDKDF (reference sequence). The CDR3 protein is CATGGGGTRDTQYF. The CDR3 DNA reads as TGTGCCACCGGTGGAGGGGGCACCCGAGATACGCAGTATTTT.

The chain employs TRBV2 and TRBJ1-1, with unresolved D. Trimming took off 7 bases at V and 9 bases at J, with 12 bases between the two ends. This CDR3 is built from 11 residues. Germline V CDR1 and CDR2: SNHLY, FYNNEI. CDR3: CASIGSQKAFF. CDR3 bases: TGTGCCAGCATAGGCAGTCAGAAAGCTTTCTTT.

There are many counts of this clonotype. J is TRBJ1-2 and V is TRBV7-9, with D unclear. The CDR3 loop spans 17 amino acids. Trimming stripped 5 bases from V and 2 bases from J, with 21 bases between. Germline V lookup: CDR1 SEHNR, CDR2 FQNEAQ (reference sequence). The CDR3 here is CASSPRRAAGENYGYTF. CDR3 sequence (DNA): TGTGCCAGCAGCCCGCGCCGCGCGGCAGGAGAGAACTATGGCTACACCTTC.

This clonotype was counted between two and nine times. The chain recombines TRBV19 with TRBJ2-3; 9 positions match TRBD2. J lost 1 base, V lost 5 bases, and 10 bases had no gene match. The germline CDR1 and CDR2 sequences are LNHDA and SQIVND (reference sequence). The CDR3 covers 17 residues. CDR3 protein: CASSSPLAGAGTDTQYF. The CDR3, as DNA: TGTGCCAGTAGTTCCCCCTTAGCGGGAGCTGGCACAGATACGCAGTATTTT.

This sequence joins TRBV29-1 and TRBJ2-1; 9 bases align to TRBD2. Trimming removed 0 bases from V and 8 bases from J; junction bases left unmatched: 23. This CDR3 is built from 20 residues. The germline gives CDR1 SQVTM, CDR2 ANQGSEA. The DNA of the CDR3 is TGCAGCGTTGAAGACTGGACAGGCACAAGCTGGCGGGAGGGCGGGTATGAGCAGTTCTTC. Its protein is CSVEDWTGTSWREGGYEQFF.

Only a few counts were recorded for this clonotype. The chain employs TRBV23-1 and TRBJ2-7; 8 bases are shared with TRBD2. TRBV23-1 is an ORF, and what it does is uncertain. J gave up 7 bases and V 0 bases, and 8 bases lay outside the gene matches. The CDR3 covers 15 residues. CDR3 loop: CASSQSVQREREQYV. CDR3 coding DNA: TGCGCCAGCAGTCAATCGGTCCAGCGGGAGCGGGAGCAGTACGTC.

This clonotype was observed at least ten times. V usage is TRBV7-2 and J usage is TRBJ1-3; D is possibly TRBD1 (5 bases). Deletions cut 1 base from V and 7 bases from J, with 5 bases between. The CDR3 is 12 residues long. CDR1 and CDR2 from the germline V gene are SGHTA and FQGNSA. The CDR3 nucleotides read TGTGCCAGCAGCTTAGGGGGGAACACCATATATTTT. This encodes CASSLGGNTIYF.

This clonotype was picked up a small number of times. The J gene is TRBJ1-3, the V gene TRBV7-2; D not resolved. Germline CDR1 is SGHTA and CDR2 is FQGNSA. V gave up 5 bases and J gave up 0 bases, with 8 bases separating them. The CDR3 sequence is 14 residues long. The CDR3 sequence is CASSVEFSGNTIYF. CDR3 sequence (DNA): TGTGCCAGCAGCGTAGAGTTCTCTGGAAACACCATATATTTT.

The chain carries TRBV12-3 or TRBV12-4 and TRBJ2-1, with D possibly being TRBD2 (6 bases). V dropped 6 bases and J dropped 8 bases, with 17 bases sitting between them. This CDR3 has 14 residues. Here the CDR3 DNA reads TGTGCCAGCAGCTCCCCGGGCGGGACGGATGAGCAGTTCTTC. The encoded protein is CASSSPGGTDEQFF.